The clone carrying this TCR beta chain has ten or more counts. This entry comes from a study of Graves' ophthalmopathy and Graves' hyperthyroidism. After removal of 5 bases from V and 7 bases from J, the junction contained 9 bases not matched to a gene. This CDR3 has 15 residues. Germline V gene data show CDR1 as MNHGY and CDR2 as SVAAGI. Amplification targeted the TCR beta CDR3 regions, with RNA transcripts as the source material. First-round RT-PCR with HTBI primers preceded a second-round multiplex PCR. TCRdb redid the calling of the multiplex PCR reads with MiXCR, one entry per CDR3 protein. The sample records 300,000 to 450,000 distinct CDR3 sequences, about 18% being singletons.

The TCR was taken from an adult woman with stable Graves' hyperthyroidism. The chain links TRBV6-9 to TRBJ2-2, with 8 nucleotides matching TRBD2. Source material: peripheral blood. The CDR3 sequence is CASSSTGGRFGELFF. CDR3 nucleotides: TGTGCCAGCAGTAGTACGGGAGGGCGGTTCGGGGAGCTGTTTTTT.